Listed below are T cell receptor beta chains from one sample, sequenced in a study of T cell responses to AZD1222 COVID-19 vaccine. This table comes from immunoSEQ multiplex PCR, and its TCRdb copy is limited to in-frame clones, with some not included. Found here are some 200,000 clones, roughly nine tenths of them singletons; the top ten hold about 3.5%. The specimen was peripheral blood, collected 28 days after the second AZD1222 dose. The receptors come from an adult who received the AZD1222 COVID-19 vaccine. Both conserved end residues are part of each CDR3. Each record gives: V gene, J gene, D gene, CDR3 protein, CDR3 DNA. A D gene is named only where the DNA matches it firmly.

V: TRBV2; J: TRBJ2-5; D: NA; CDR3: CASSRDVVETQYF; DNA: TGTGCCAGCAGCAGGGATGTCGTAGAGACCCAGTACTTC
V: TRBV7-3; J: TRBJ2-7; D: NA; CDR3: CASSLGRSYEQYF; DNA: TGTGCCAGCAGCTTAGGTAGATCCTACGAGCAGTACTTC
V: TRBV14; J: TRBJ1-5; D: TRBD1; CDR3: CASSQKDRAQDQPQHF; DNA: TGTGCCAGCAGCCAAAAGGACAGGGCCCAAGATCAGCCCCAGCATTTT
V: TRBV9; J: TRBJ1-2; D: NA; CDR3: CASSVARDTNYGYTF; DNA: TGTGCCAGCAGCGTAGCTCGGGACACTAACTATGGCTACACCTTC
V: TRBV12-5; J: TRBJ1-5; D: NA; CDR3: CASGLSLVGQLVGAGQPQHF; DNA: TGTGCTAGTGGTTTGTCCCTCGTCGGACAACTCGTGGGGGCGGGTCAGCCCCAGCATTTT
V: TRBV20-1; J: TRBJ2-1; D: TRBD2; CDR3: CSAGGGRTYNEQFF; DNA: TGCAGTGCTGGTGGCGGGAGGACCTACAATGAGCAGTTCTTC
V: TRBV9; J: TRBJ2-5; D: NA; CDR3: CASSVNLKLLQETQYF; DNA: TGTGCCAGCAGCGTAAACCTAAAGCTTCTTCAAGAGACCCAGTACTTC
V: TRBV19; J: TRBJ1-3; D: TRBD1; CDR3: CASSMGTASGNTIYF; DNA: TGTGCCAGTAGTATGGGGACAGCCTCTGGAAACACCATATATTTT
V: TRBV9; J: TRBJ2-7; D: TRBD1; CDR3: CASSVEGAAGYEQYF; DNA: TGTGCCAGCAGCGTAGAGGGGGCTGCAGGCTACGAGCAGTACTTC
V: TRBV4-1; J: TRBJ2-1; D: TRBD2; CDR3: CASSHGTSGTFEQFF; DNA: TGCGCCAGCAGCCACGGGACTAGCGGGACATTTGAGCAGTTCTTC
V: TRBV29-1; J: TRBJ2-3; D: NA; CDR3: CSVEGTYTDTQYF; DNA: TGCAGCGTTGAAGGGACATACACAGATACGCAGTATTTT
V: TRBV7-3; J: TRBJ2-3; D: TRBD2; CDR3: CASSLQGREGTDTQYF; DNA: TGTGCCAGCAGCCTCCAGGGGCGGGAGGGCACAGATACGCAGTATTTT
V: TRBV7-6; J: TRBJ2-1; D: TRBD2; CDR3: CASREGTSGANEQFF; DNA: TGTGCCAGCAGGGAAGGGACTAGCGGAGCCAATGAGCAGTTCTTC
V: TRBV6-5; J: TRBJ1-4; D: NA; CDR3: CASSYSYRPGEKLFF; DNA: TGTGCCAGCAGTTACTCCTACAGGCCTGGTGAAAAACTGTTTTTT
V: TRBV4-2; J: TRBJ1-5; D: NA; CDR3: CASSPQGDNIVQPQHF; DNA: TGTGCCAGCAGCCCGCAAGGGGACAACATTGTTCAGCCCCAGCATTTT
V: TRBV19; J: TRBJ2-1; D: NA; CDR3: CASSTQPGGNEQFF; DNA: TGTGCCAGTAGTACCCAGCCCGGGGGCAATGAGCAGTTCTTC
V: TRBV7-9; J: TRBJ2-1; D: TRBD2; CDR3: CASSGTSREQFF; DNA: TGTGCCAGCAGCGGGACTAGCCGGGAGCAGTTCTTC
V: TRBV6-5; J: TRBJ1-1; D: NA; CDR3: CASSYSAFNTEAFF; DNA: TGTGCCAGCAGTTACTCCGCCTTTAACACTGAAGCTTTCTTT